This T cell receptor (beta chain) was recorded in a study of blood T cell repertoires in COVID-19. For the study at large: Sample material is recorded as cDNA or gDNA derived from T cells, B-cell-depleted T cells, or PBMCs.

Original data processing: Estimated nucleated cell counts came from reference gene primer amplification. Repertoires were generated with immunoSEQ multiplex PCR, while TCRdb's copy carries only in-frame clones and drops some. D and trimming were read from the DNA, whereas the V and J calls and clone size are those reported in that table. This sample has fewer than 30,000 clones; about 94% occur once, and the top ten carry roughly 3.7%. V dropped 4 bases and J dropped 8 bases, with 11 bases sitting between them. CDR1 is KGHSH and CDR2 is LQKENI in the germline V gene. The CDR3 is made up of 12 amino acids.

Specimen: peripheral blood. The rearrangement uses TRBV18 and TRBJ1-1, with D maybe TRBD1 (6 bases). The TCR originated in a human donor with active COVID-19. The donor label of this sample is uncertain. The CDR3 sequence: CASSLRDNEAFF. In DNA form, the CDR3 reads TGTGCCAGCTCACTACGGGACAACGAAGCTTTCTTT.